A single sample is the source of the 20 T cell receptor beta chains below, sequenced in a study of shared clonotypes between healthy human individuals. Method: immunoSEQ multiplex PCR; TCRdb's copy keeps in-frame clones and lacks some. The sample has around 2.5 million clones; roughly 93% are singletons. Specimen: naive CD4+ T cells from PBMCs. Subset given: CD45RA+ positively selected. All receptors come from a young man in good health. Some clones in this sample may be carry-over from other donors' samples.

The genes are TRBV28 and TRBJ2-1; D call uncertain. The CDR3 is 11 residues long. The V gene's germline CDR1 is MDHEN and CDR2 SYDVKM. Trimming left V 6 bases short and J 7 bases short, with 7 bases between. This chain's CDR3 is CASRSENEQFF. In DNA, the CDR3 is TGTGCCAGCAGGTCGGAGAATGAGCAGTTCTTC. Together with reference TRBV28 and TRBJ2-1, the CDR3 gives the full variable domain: DVKVTQSSRYLVKRTGEKVFLECVQDMDHENMFWYRQDPGLGLRLIYFSYDVKMKEKGDIPEGYSVSREKKERFSLILESASTNQTSMYLCASRSENEQFFGPGTRLTVL.

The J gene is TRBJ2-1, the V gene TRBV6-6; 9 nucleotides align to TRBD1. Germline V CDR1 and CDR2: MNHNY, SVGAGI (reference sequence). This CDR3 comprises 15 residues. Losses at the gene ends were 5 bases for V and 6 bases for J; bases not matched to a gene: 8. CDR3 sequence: CASSHTGTGINEQFF. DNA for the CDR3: TGTGCCAGCAGTCACACCGGGACAGGGATCAATGAGCAGTTCTTC.

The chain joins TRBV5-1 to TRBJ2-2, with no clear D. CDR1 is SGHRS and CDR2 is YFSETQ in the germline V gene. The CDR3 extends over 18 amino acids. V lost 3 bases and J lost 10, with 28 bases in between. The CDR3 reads CASSWLRVERAGRLELFF. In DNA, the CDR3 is TGCGCCAGCAGCTGGCTCAGAGTGGAGCGTGCCGGACGGTTGGAGCTGTTTTTT.

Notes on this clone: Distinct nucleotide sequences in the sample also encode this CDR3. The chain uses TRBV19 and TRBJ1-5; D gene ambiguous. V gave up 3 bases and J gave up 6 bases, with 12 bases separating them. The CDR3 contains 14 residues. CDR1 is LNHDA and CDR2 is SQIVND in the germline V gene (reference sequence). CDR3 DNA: TGTGCCAGTAGTATTGAGGGCTTTGGTCAGCCCCAGCATTTT. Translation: CASSIEGFGQPQHF.

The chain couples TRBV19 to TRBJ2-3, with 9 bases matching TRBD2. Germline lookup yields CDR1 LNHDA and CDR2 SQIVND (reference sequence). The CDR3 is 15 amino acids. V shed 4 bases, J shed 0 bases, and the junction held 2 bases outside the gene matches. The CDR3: CASSTTSGSTDTQYF. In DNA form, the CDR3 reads TGTGCCAGTAGTACAACTAGCGGGAGCACAGATACGCAGTATTTT.

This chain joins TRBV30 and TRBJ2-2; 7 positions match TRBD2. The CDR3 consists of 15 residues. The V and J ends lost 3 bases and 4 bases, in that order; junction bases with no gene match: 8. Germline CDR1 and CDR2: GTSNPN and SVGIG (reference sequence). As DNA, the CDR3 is TGTGCCTGGAGGGGGACTACTTCAAGCACCGGGGAGCTGTTTTTT. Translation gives CAWRGTTSSTGELFF.

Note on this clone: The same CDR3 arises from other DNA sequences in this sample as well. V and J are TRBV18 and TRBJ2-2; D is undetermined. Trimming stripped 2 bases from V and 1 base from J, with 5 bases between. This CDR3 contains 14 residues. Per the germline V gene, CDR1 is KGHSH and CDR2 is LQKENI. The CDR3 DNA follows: TGTGCCAGCTCACCAGGCCGGAACACCGGGGAGCTGTTTTTT. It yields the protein CASSPGRNTGELFF. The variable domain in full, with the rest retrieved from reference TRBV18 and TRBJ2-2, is NAGVMQNPRHLVRRRGQEARLRCSPMKGHSHVYWYRQLPEEGLKFMVYLQKENIIDESGMPKERFSAEFPKEGPSILRIQQVVRGDSAAYFCASSPGRNTGELFFGEGSRLTVL.

The CDR3, as DNA: TGTGCCAGCAGCCAGCGACAGGGAACAGGAGATACGCAGTATTTT. Its protein product is CASSQRQGTGDTQYF. The chain has TRBV9 and TRBJ2-3; 7 bases are shared with TRBD1. Germline V CDR1 and CDR2: SGDLS, YYNGEE. The CDR3 sequence is 15 residues long. After removal of 4 bases from V and 5 bases from J, the junction contained 10 bases not matched to a gene.

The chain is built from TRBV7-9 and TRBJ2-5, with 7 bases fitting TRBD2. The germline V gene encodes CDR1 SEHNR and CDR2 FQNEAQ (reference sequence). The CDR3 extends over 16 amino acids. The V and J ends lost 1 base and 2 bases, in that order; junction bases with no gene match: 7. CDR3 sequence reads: CASSLETGEGQETQYF. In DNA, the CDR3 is TGTGCCAGCAGCTTAGAAACGGGGGAGGGACAAGAGACCCAGTACTTC.

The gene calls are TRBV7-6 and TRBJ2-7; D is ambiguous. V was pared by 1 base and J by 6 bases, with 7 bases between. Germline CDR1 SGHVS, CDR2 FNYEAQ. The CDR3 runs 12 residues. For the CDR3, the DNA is TGTGCCAGCAGCTTAGTAGAAGGCGAGCAGTACTTC. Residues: CASSLVEGEQYF.

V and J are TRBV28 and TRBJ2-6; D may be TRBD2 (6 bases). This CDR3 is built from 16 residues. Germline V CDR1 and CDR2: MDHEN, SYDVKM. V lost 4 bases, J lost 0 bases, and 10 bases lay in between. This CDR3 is CASSSRDSSGANVLTF. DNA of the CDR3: TGTGCCAGCAGTTCTAGGGACTCCTCTGGGGCCAACGTCCTGACTTTC.

CDR3 sequence (DNA): TGCGCCAGCAGCCAAACAGCCATGAACACTGAAGCTTTCTTT. Translation gives CASSQTAMNTEAFF. The V call is TRBV4-1, the J call TRBJ1-1; D gene uncertain. Germline loops: CDR1 MGHRA, CDR2 YSYEKL. The CDR3 loop spans 14 amino acids. Trimming stripped 2 bases from V and 0 bases from J, with 7 bases between.

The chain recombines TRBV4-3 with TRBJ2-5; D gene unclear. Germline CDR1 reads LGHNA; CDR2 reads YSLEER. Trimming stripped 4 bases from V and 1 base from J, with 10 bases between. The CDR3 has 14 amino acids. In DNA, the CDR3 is TGCGCCAGCAGCCCATCTCCAAGCCAAGAGACCCAGTACTTC. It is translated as CASSPSPSQETQYF.

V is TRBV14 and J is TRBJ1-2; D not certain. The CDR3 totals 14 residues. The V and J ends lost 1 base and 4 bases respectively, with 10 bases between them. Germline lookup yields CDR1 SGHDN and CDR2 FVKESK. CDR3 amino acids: CASSQVFRTYGYTF. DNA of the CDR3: TGTGCCAGCAGCCAAGTCTTCCGGACCTATGGCTACACCTTC.

The chain's CDR3 is CASRTPGGSPETQYF. The CDR3 coding sequence is TGTGCCAGCAGAACCCCGGGAGGTAGCCCAGAGACCCAGTACTTC. The rearrangement joins TRBV2 to TRBJ2-5; 7 nucleotides agree with TRBD2. The length of the CDR3 is 15 residues. Germline CDR1 SNHLY, CDR2 FYNNEI. The junction had 11 bases not matched to a gene; V was cut back by 6 bases and J by 4 bases.

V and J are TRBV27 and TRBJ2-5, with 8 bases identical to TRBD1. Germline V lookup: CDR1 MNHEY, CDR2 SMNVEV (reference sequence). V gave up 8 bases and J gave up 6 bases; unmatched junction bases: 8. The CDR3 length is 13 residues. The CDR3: CASHGQGVKTQYF. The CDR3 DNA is TGTGCCAGCCATGGACAGGGCGTAAAGACCCAGTACTTC.

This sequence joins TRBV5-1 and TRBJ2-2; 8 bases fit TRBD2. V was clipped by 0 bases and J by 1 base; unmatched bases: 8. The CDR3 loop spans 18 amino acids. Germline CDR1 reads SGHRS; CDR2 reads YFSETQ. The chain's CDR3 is CASSLELAGRRNTGELFF. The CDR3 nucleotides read TGCGCCAGCAGCTTGGAATTAGCGGGACGGCGGAACACCGGGGAGCTGTTTTTT.

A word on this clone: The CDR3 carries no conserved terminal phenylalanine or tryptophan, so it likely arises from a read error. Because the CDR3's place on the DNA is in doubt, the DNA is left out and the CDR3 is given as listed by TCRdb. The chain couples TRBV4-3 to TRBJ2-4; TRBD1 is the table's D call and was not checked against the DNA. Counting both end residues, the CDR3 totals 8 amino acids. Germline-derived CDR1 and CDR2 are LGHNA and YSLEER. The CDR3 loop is CASSRRDR.

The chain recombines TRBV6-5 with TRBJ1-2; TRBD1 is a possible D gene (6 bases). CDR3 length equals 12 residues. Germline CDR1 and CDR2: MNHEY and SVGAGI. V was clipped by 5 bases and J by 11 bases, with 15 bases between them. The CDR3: CASSNGQRVYTF. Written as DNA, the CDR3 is TGTGCCAGCAGTAACGGACAGAGAGTATACACCTTC.

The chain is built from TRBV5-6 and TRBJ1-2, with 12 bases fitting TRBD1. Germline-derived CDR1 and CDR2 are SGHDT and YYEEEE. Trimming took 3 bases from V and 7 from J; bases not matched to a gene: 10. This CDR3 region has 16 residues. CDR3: CASSYSPGQGARGYTF. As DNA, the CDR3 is TGTGCCAGCAGCTACTCACCGGGACAGGGGGCTCGTGGCTACACCTTC. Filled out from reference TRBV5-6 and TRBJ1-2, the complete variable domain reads DAGVTQSPTHLIKTRGQQVTLRCSPKSGHDTVSWYQQALGQGPQFIFQYYEEEERQRGNFPDRFSGHQFPNYSSELNVNALLLGDSALYLCASSYSPGQGARGYTFGSGTRLTVV.